This T cell receptor beta chain derives from a study of OX40 agonist ivuxolimab in advanced cancers. Study context: Treatment received earlier with anti-PD-1, anti-PD-L1 or anti-CTLA-4 agents was allowed, and around 36% had some.

V dropped 5 bases and J dropped 4 bases, with 8 bases sitting between them. The CDR3 covers 11 residues. Germline lookup yields CDR1 SQVTM and CDR2 ANQGSEA. TCRdb keeps only in-frame clones here, not all; method: immunoSEQ multiplex PCR. The sample includes 60,000 to 75,000 clones, around 90% seen only once; the top ten take more than 13%. Study results and limitations: Clonal expansion by week 6 occurred in CD4+ and CD8+ blood T cells (at 0.1 to 3.0 mg/kg). Low levels of normalized T-cell clonal expansion also appeared in some nonresponders.

With regard to this clone: The antigen is unknown.

The chain has TRBV29-1 and TRBJ1-2; D is unclear. The sequenced sample was CD4+ or CD8+ T cells sorted from blood, obtained in a trial of the OX40 agonist ivuxolimab. This clonotype originated in an adult with an advanced solid tumor such as melanoma, head and neck, liver or kidney cancer. CDR3 protein: CSVTRSYGYTF. The CDR3 region has the DNA TGCAGCGTTACCAGATCCTATGGCTACACCTTC. Full variable domain (rest looked up from reference TRBV29-1 and TRBJ1-2): SAVISQKPSRDICQRGTSLTIQCQVDSQVTMMFWYRQQPGQSLTLIATANQGSEATYESGFVIDKFPISRPNLTFSTLTVSNMSPEDSSIYLCSVTRSYGYTFGSGTRLTVV.